A selection of T cell receptor beta chains follows, all from one sample in a study of shared clonotypes between healthy human individuals. Libraries were prepared by immunoSEQ multiplex PCR; TCRdb keeps only in-frame clonotypes and omits some of them. Of hundreds of thousands of clones in the sample, around 87% were seen once. Sequencing was performed on memory CD8+ T cells sorted from blood. The receptors were gathered from a man younger than 35 in good health. Both conserved end residues are part of each CDR3.

TRBV11-2	TRBJ1-1	11	CASSLGVEAFF
TRBV9	TRBJ2-7	14	CASSVWDNPYEQYF
TRBV5-6	TRBJ1-2	15	CASRPGLGSRYGYTF
TRBV28	TRBJ2-6	17	CASSLVGGLSGANVLTF
TRBV5-6	TRBJ2-7	14	CASSFSGSLNEQYF
TRBV7-9	TRBJ2-7	15	CASSLAGSGDNEQYF
TRBV18	TRBJ1-2	16	CASSPSQVQANYGYTF
TRBV28	TRBJ1-5	14	CASSSEGWNQPQHF
TRBV7-9	TRBJ2-7	13	CASGTGPVVEQYF
TRBV10-2	TRBJ2-2	15	CASSVNRGFTGELFF
TRBV7-9	TRBJ2-7	13	CASSHSSYYEQYF
TRBV6-6	TRBJ1-3	14	CASSPLREENTIYF
TRBV13	TRBJ2-5	12	CASSLEGETQYF
TRBV4-1	TRBJ1-1	15	CASSQGAATNTEAFF
TRBV7-9	TRBJ1-1	16	CASLILDRGADTEAFF
TRBV19	TRBJ2-7	13	CASAPGAWYEQYF
TRBV7-5	TRBJ1-6	14	CARSSGGGNSPLHF
TRBV13	TRBJ2-5	13	CASSQTGEETQYF
TRBV6-5	TRBJ2-7	14	CASSYNRAGYEQYF
TRBV2	TRBJ1-2	12	CASSFTDLGYTF
TRBV5-1	TRBJ2-7	16	CASSPLPGQGAYEQYF
TRBV10-2	TRBJ2-3	14	CASSEFSYTDTQYF
TRBV7-7	TRBJ2-1	16	CASSLDPGVGYNEQFF
TRBV2	TRBJ2-7	15	CASSVPNGDAYEQYF
TRBV5-4	TRBJ2-7	14	CASSLGDNTYEQYF
TRBV6-1	TRBJ1-5	14	CASSDLVGGQPQHF
TRBV28	TRBJ2-7	14	CASSLNTGGGEQYF